A selection of T cell receptor beta chains follows, all from one sample in a study of T cell responses to AZD1222 COVID-19 vaccine. Sequencing was performed with immunoSEQ multiplex PCR; in TCRdb, only in-frame clones are kept and a portion is missing. The sample carries tens of thousands of clones, 80% to 90% recorded once. The material sequenced was peripheral blood, taken 28 days after the second AZD1222 dose. The receptor source for this set is an adult who received the AZD1222 COVID-19 vaccine. Both conserved end residues are part of each CDR3. Fields, in order: CDR3 protein, CDR3 DNA, clone size, V gene, J gene, D gene. The D gene is left open where the match is weak. The size field is filled for only some rows; it gives once, few, many or a size class.

cdr3_aa: CSAVGETQYF
cdr3_nt: TGCAGTGCCGTGGGGGAGACCCAGTACTTC
clone_size: .
v_call: TRBV20-1
j_call: TRBJ2-5
d_call: .

cdr3_aa: CASSSSGTGRYEQYF
cdr3_nt: TGTGCCAGCAGTTCCTCCGGGACAGGGAGATACGAGCAGTACTTC
clone_size: .
v_call: TRBV6-5
j_call: TRBJ2-7
d_call: TRBD1

cdr3_aa: CASSLSLEQYF
cdr3_nt: TGTGCCAGCAGCCTAAGCTTGGAGCAGTACTTC
clone_size: .
v_call: TRBV12-3/TRBV12-4
j_call: TRBJ2-7
d_call: .

cdr3_aa: CASSPSLVSGSPLHF
cdr3_nt: TGTGCCAGCAGTCCCTCTCTGGTCTCGGGTTCACCCCTCCACTTT
clone_size: .
v_call: TRBV28
j_call: TRBJ1-6
d_call: .

cdr3_aa: CASSLPGRRGDTQYF
cdr3_nt: TGTGCCAGCAGTTTACCCGGAAGACGTGGAGATACGCAGTATTTT
clone_size: once
v_call: TRBV28
j_call: TRBJ2-3
d_call: .

cdr3_aa: CASSPGTAETQYF
cdr3_nt: TGCGCCAGCAGCCCGGGGACTGCAGAGACCCAGTACTTC
clone_size: .
v_call: TRBV5-1
j_call: TRBJ2-5
d_call: .

cdr3_aa: CASSSDRGNQPQHF
cdr3_nt: TGTGCCAGCAGTTCGGACAGGGGGAATCAGCCCCAGCATTTT
clone_size: .
v_call: TRBV6-5
j_call: TRBJ1-5
d_call: TRBD1

cdr3_aa: CASSLRGSSYNEQFF
cdr3_nt: TGTGCCAGCAGCTTACGGGGTAGCTCCTACAATGAGCAGTTCTTC
clone_size: .
v_call: TRBV7-9
j_call: TRBJ2-1
d_call: .

cdr3_aa: CSVGGQKAGPPPYEQYF
cdr3_nt: TGCAGCGTAGGTGGTCAAAAAGCGGGACCACCTCCTTACGAGCAGTACTTC
clone_size: .
v_call: TRBV29-1
j_call: TRBJ2-7
d_call: TRBD2

cdr3_aa: CASSQDFREGADTQYF
cdr3_nt: TGTGCCAGCAGCCAAGACTTCCGGGAAGGGGCAGATACGCAGTATTTT
clone_size: .
v_call: TRBV3-1/TRBV3-2
j_call: TRBJ2-3
d_call: .

cdr3_aa: CASRRLGQNNYGYTF
cdr3_nt: TGTGCCAGCAGACGGTTGGGACAGAACAACTATGGCTACACCTTC
clone_size: .
v_call: TRBV6-5
j_call: TRBJ1-2
d_call: TRBD1

cdr3_aa: CASSLWVSEQYF
cdr3_nt: TGTGCCAGCAGTTTATGGGTCAGCGAGCAGTACTTC
clone_size: .
v_call: TRBV28
j_call: TRBJ2-7
d_call: .

cdr3_aa: CSGRWDRGDGYTF
cdr3_nt: TGCAGCGGCCGATGGGACAGGGGCGATGGCTACACCTTC
clone_size: .
v_call: TRBV29-1
j_call: TRBJ1-2
d_call: TRBD1

cdr3_aa: CASSAALTDTQYF
cdr3_nt: TGTGCCAGCAGCGCCGCCCTCACAGATACGCAGTATTTT
clone_size: .
v_call: TRBV7-3
j_call: TRBJ2-3
d_call: .

cdr3_aa: CAIQMNYEQYF
cdr3_nt: TGTGCCATCCAGATGAACTACGAGCAGTACTTC
clone_size: once
v_call: TRBV6-5
j_call: TRBJ2-7
d_call: .

cdr3_aa: CASSLALAGTDTQYF
cdr3_nt: TGTGCCAGCAGCTTAGCACTAGCGGGAACAGATACGCAGTATTTT
clone_size: once
v_call: TRBV7-9
j_call: TRBJ2-3
d_call: TRBD2

cdr3_aa: CASSLTVGQGISFEAFF
cdr3_nt: TGTGCCAGCAGCTTAACGGTGGGACAGGGAATCTCCTTTGAAGCTTTCTTT
clone_size: .
v_call: TRBV11-2
j_call: TRBJ1-1
d_call: TRBD1

cdr3_aa: CASSPAGWDDEQYF
cdr3_nt: TGTGCCAGCTCACCCGCAGGGTGGGACGACGAGCAGTACTTC
clone_size: .
v_call: TRBV18
j_call: TRBJ2-7
d_call: .

cdr3_aa: CASSDRGHNEKLFF
cdr3_nt: TGTGCCAGCAGCGACAGGGGGCATAATGAAAAACTGTTTTTT
clone_size: .
v_call: TRBV25-1
j_call: TRBJ1-4
d_call: TRBD1

cdr3_aa: CASSLYSSNEKLFF
cdr3_nt: TGTGCCAGCAGCTTGTACAGTAGTAATGAAAAACTGTTTTTT
clone_size: .
v_call: TRBV5-5
j_call: TRBJ1-4
d_call: .

cdr3_aa: CASRPVGANVLTF
cdr3_nt: TGTGCCAGCAGGCCTGTTGGGGCCAACGTCCTGACTTTC
clone_size: .
v_call: TRBV6-5
j_call: TRBJ2-6
d_call: .

cdr3_aa: CASSRTRGQGTQYF
cdr3_nt: TGTGCCAGCAGCCGGACGCGGGGGCAAGGTACGCAGTATTTT
clone_size: .
v_call: TRBV28
j_call: TRBJ2-3
d_call: .

cdr3_aa: CASSIGRWSSNSPLHF
cdr3_nt: TGTGCCAGCAGCATCGGCCGTTGGTCCTCTAATTCACCCCTCCACTTT
clone_size: .
v_call: TRBV7-8
j_call: TRBJ1-6
d_call: .

cdr3_aa: CASSSSSGRRIGELFF
cdr3_nt: TGTGCCAGCAGCTCCTCTAGCGGGAGAAGGATCGGGGAGCTGTTTTTT
clone_size: .
v_call: TRBV5-4
j_call: TRBJ2-2
d_call: TRBD2

cdr3_aa: CASDFERTGNTIYF
cdr3_nt: TGTGCCAGCGATTTCGAAAGAACGGGAAACACCATATATTTT
clone_size: .
v_call: TRBV6-5
j_call: TRBJ1-3
d_call: .

cdr3_aa: CASSSVQADNEQFF
cdr3_nt: TGTGCCAGCAGTTCCGTGCAGGCCGACAATGAGCAGTTCTTC
clone_size: .
v_call: TRBV28
j_call: TRBJ2-1
d_call: .

cdr3_aa: CASTQGQGPSTGELFF
cdr3_nt: TGTGCCAGCACACAGGGACAGGGACCATCCACCGGGGAGCTGTTTTTT
clone_size: .
v_call: TRBV7-3
j_call: TRBJ2-2
d_call: TRBD1

cdr3_aa: CASSVGGRASFYEQYF
cdr3_nt: TGTGCCAGCAGTGTCGGGGGGAGGGCATCGTTCTACGAGCAGTACTTC
clone_size: .
v_call: TRBV6-1
j_call: TRBJ2-7
d_call: TRBD2

cdr3_aa: CASSQGTQYF
cdr3_nt: TGTGCCAGCAGCCAGGGGACCCAGTACTTC
clone_size: .
v_call: TRBV3-1/TRBV3-2
j_call: TRBJ2-5
d_call: .

cdr3_aa: CASSLDAGFNEQFF
cdr3_nt: TGTGCCAGCAGCTTGGATGCTGGGTTCAATGAGCAGTTCTTC
clone_size: .
v_call: TRBV7-2
j_call: TRBJ2-1
d_call: .

cdr3_aa: CASSYEGSGANVLTF
cdr3_nt: TGTGCCAGCAGTTACGAAGGCTCTGGGGCCAACGTCCTGACTTTC
clone_size: .
v_call: TRBV6-6
j_call: TRBJ2-6
d_call: .

cdr3_aa: CASSLRTSTEQYF
cdr3_nt: TGTGCCAGCAGCTTACGGACCTCAACCGAGCAGTACTTC
clone_size: few
v_call: TRBV11-3
j_call: TRBJ2-7
d_call: .

cdr3_aa: CASSSPAFSIYNEQFF
cdr3_nt: TGTGCCAGCAGTTCGCCGGCCTTCTCGATCTACAATGAGCAGTTCTTC
clone_size: .
v_call: TRBV27
j_call: TRBJ2-1
d_call: .

cdr3_aa: CASSQPGYNEQFF
cdr3_nt: TGCGCCAGCAGCCAGCCGGGGTACAATGAGCAGTTCTTC
clone_size: .
v_call: TRBV4-1
j_call: TRBJ2-1
d_call: .

cdr3_aa: CSASLRLIGFF
cdr3_nt: TGCAGTGCTAGTCTCCGGTTGATTGGTTTCTTT
clone_size: .
v_call: TRBV20-1
j_call: TRBJ1-1
d_call: .

cdr3_aa: CASCGGGNEQFF
cdr3_nt: TGTGCCAGTTGTGGTGGCGGGAATGAGCAGTTCTTC
clone_size: .
v_call: TRBV19
j_call: TRBJ2-1
d_call: .

cdr3_aa: CASSFMPGGPEAFF
cdr3_nt: TGTGCCAGCAGTTTTATGCCAGGGGGCCCTGAAGCTTTCTTT
clone_size: .
v_call: TRBV28
j_call: TRBJ1-1
d_call: TRBD1

cdr3_aa: CASSLSTGLAGVHEQYF
cdr3_nt: TGTGCCAGCAGCTTATCTACCGGACTAGCGGGAGTCCACGAGCAGTACTTC
clone_size: .
v_call: TRBV11-2
j_call: TRBJ2-7
d_call: TRBD2

cdr3_aa: CASSSYAETETQYF
cdr3_nt: TGTGCCAGCAGCTCCTACGCGGAGACGGAGACCCAGTACTTC
clone_size: once
v_call: TRBV7-2
j_call: TRBJ2-5
d_call: .

cdr3_aa: CASRPVPHLKAFF
cdr3_nt: TGTGCAAGTCGCCCAGTACCCCACCTGAAAGCTTTCTTT
clone_size: .
v_call: TRBV12-2
j_call: TRBJ1-1
d_call: .

cdr3_aa: CASAGGVSTDTQYF
cdr3_nt: TGTGCCAGCGCCGGCGGGGTTAGCACAGATACGCAGTATTTT
clone_size: .
v_call: TRBV14
j_call: TRBJ2-3
d_call: .

cdr3_aa: CASSEGGNGQPQHF
cdr3_nt: TGTGCCAGCAGTGAGGGGGGGAACGGTCAGCCCCAGCATTTT
clone_size: .
v_call: TRBV6-1
j_call: TRBJ1-5
d_call: .